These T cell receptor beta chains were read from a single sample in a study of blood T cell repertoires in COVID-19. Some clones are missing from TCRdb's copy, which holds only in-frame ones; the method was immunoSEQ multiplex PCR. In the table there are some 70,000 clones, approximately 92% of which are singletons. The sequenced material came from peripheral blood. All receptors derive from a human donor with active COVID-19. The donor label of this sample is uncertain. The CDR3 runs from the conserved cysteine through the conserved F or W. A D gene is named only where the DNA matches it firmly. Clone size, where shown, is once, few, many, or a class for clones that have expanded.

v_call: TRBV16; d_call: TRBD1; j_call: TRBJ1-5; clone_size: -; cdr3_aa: CASSQSTQGQPQHF; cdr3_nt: TGTGCCAGCAGCCAATCTACACAGGGGCAGCCCCAGCATTTT
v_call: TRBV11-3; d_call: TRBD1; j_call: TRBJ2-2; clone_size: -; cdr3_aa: CASSLGTGDTGELFF; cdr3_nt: TGTGCCAGCAGCTTGGGGACAGGGGACACCGGGGAGCTGTTTTTT
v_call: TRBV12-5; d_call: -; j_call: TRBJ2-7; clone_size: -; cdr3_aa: CASGSGVPVDEQYF; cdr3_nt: TGTGCTAGTGGTTCGGGGGTCCCTGTGGACGAGCAGTACTTC
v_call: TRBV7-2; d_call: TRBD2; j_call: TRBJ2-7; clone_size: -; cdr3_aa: CASTPNMREGPPYEQYF; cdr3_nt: TGTGCCAGCACACCCAACATGCGGGAGGGCCCCCCCTACGAGCAGTACTTC
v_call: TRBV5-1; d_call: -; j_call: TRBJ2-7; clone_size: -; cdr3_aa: CASKPGTLSYEQYF; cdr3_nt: TGCGCCAGCAAACCCGGGACTCTCTCCTACGAGCAGTACTTC
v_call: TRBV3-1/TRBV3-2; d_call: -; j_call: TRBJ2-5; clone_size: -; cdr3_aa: CASSQDSARQETQYF; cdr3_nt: TGTGCCAGCAGCCAAGATTCGGCTAGGCAAGAGACCCAGTACTTC
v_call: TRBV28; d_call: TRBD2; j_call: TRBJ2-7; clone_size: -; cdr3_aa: CASSVAGVTYEQYF; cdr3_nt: TGTGCCAGCAGTGTAGCGGGGGTAACCTACGAGCAGTACTTC
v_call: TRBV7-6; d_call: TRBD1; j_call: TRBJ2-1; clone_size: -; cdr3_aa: CASSINRGFRDEQFF; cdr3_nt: TGTGCCAGCAGCATTAACAGGGGATTTAGGGATGAGCAGTTCTTC
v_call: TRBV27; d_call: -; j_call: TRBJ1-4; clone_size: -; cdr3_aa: CASSLEFSATNEKLFF; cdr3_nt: TGTGCCAGCAGTTTAGAATTCTCGGCAACTAATGAAAAACTGTTTTTT
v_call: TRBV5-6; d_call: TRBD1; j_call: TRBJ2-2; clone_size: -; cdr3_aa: CASSPTRTGWSTGELFF; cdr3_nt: TGTGCCAGCAGCCCCACTAGGACAGGGTGGTCCACCGGGGAGCTGTTTTTT
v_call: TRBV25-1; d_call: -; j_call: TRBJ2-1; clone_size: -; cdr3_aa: CASTGEYGNEQFF; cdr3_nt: TGTGCCAGCACAGGGGAATACGGCAATGAGCAGTTCTTC
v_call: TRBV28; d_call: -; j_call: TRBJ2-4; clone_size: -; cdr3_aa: CASTRGLLAKNIQYF; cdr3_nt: TGTGCCAGCACACGCGGCCTCCTAGCCAAAAACATTCAGTACTTC
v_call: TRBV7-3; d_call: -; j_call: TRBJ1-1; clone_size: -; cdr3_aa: CASSPLGEAFF; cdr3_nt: TGTGCCAGCAGCCCTCTAGGTGAAGCTTTCTTT
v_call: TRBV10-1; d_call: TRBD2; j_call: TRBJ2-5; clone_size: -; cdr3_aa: CASSSGDYQQETQYF; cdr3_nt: TGCGCCAGCAGCTCGGGGGACTACCAACAAGAGACCCAGTACTTC
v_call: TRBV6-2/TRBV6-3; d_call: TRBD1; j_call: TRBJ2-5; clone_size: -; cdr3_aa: CASSYPRQGDIETQYF; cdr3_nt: TGTGCCAGCAGTTACCCTAGGCAGGGGGATATAGAGACCCAGTACTTC
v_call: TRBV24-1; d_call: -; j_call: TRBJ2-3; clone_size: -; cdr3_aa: CATNGASGTDTQYF; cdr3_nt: TGTGCCACCAATGGGGCTAGCGGCACAGATACGCAGTATTTT
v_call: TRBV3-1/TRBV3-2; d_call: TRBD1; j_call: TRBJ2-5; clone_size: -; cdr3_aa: CASSQMGWQGARSETQYF; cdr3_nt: TGTGCCAGCAGCCAAATGGGGTGGCAGGGGGCTCGTTCGGAGACCCAGTACTTC
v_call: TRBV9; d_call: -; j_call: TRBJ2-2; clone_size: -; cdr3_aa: CASRGPRGEGPTGELFF; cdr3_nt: TGTGCCAGCAGGGGACCGAGGGGGGAGGGCCCAACCGGGGAGCTGTTTTTT
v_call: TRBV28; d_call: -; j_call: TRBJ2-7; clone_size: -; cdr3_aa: CASSSKLTRYEQYF; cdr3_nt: TGTGCCAGCAGTTCCAAGCTAACGAGGTACGAGCAGTACTTC
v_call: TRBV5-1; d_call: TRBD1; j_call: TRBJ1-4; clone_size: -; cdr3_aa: CASSLGTGRDEKLFF; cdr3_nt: TGCGCCAGCAGCTTGGGGACAGGGCGAGACGAAAAACTGTTTTTT
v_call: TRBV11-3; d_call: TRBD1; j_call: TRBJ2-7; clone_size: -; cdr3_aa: CASSLEGGHNYYEQYF; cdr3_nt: TGTGCCAGCAGCTTAGAAGGGGGCCACAACTACTACGAGCAGTACTTC
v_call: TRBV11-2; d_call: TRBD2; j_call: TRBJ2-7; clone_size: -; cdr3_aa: CASSLGLLAGGPEQYF; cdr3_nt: TGTGCCAGCAGCTTAGGTCTTCTCGCGGGAGGGCCCGAGCAGTACTTC
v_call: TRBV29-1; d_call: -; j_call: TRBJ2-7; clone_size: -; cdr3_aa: CSVGRGGGASYEQYF; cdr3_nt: TGCAGCGTTGGACGAGGGGGGGGCGCTTCCTACGAGCAGTACTTC
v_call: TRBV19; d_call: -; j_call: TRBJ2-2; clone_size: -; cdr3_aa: CASIARQLNTGELFF; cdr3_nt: TGTGCCAGTATAGCAAGGCAGCTGAACACCGGGGAGCTGTTTTTT
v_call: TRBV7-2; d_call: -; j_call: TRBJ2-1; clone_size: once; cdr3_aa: CASSLVSGDYNEQFF; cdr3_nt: TGTGCCAGCAGCTTAGTGTCGGGGGATTACAATGAGCAGTTCTTC
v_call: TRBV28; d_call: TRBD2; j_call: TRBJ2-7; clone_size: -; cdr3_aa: CASKASGSPYEQYF; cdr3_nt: TGTGCCAGCAAAGCTAGCGGGAGCCCCTACGAGCAGTACTTC
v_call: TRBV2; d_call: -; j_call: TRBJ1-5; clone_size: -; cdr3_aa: CASSELAYSNQPQHF; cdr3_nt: TGTGCCAGCAGTGAATTGGCTTATAGCAATCAGCCCCAGCATTTT
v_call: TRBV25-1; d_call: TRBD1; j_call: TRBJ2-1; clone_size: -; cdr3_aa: CASISDRAQYNEQFF; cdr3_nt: TGTGCCAGCATATCGGACAGGGCGCAGTACAATGAGCAGTTCTTC
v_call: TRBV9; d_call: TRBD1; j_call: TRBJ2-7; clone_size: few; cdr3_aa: CASSSGTALSYEQYF; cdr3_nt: TGTGCCAGCAGCTCCGGGACAGCTCTTTCCTACGAGCAGTACTTC
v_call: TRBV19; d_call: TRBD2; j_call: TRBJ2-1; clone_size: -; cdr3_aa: CATYQPGGRPDEQFF; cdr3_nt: TGTGCCACCTACCAGCCAGGCGGGAGGCCAGATGAGCAGTTCTTC
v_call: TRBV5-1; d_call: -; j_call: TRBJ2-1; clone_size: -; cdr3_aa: CASISAGGSYNEQFF; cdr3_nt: TGCGCCAGCATCAGCGCGGGCGGCTCCTACAATGAGCAGTTCTTC
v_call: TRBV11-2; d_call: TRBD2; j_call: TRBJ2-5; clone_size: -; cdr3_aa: CASSVTSGRERETQYF; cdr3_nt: TGTGCCAGCAGCGTTACTAGCGGGAGAGAGAGGGAGACCCAGTACTTC
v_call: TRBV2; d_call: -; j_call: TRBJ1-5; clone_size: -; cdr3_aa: CASSEGQINQPQHF; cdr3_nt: TGTGCCAGCAGTGAAGGACAGATCAATCAGCCCCAGCATTTT
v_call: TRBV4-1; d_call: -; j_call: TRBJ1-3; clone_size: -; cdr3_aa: CASSHDINSGNTIYF; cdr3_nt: TGCGCCAGCAGCCACGACATTAACTCTGGAAACACCATATATTTT
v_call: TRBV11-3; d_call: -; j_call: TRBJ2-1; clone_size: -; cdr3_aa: CASSKGSSYNEQFF; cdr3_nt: TGTGCCAGCAGTAAAGGGAGCTCCTACAATGAGCAGTTCTTC
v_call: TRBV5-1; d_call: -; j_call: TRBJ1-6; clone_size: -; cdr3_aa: CASSLAGRTANSPLHF; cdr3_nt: TGCGCCAGCAGCTTGGCCGGGAGGACGGCTAATTCACCCCTCCACTTT
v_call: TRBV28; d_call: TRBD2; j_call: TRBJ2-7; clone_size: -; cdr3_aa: CASRGTSGPLRSSYEQYF; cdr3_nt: TGTGCCAGCAGGGGGACTAGCGGGCCCCTTAGGAGCTCCTACGAGCAGTACTTC
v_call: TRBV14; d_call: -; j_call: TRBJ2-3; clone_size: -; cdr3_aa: CASSHRGPSTDTQYF; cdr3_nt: TGTGCCAGCAGCCACAGGGGCCCTAGCACAGATACGCAGTATTTT
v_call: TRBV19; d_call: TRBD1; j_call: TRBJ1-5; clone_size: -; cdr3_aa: CASSIDRGSSQPQHF; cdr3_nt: TGTGCCAGTAGTATCGACAGGGGATCTAGTCAGCCCCAGCATTTT
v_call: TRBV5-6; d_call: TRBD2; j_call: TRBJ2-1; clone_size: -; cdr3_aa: CASSLATTSGSYNEQFF; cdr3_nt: TGTGCCAGCAGCTTGGCTACGACTAGCGGGAGCTACAATGAGCAGTTCTTC
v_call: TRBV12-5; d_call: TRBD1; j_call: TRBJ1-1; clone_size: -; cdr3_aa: CASGTGTKRYEGAFF; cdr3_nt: TGTGCTAGTGGGACAGGGACCAAGCGATACGAGGGAGCTTTCTTT
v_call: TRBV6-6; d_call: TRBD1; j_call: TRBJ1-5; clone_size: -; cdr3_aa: CASSQIPGQGDQPQHF; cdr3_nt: TGTGCCAGCAGCCAAATACCGGGACAGGGTGATCAGCCCCAGCATTTT
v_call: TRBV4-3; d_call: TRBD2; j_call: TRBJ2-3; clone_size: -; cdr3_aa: CASSQDRSSGTDTQYF; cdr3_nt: TGCGCCAGCAGCCAAGACAGGTCTAGCGGGACAGATACGCAGTATTTT
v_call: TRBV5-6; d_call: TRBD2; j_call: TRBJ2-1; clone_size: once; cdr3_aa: CASSPEAPGLAYNEQFF; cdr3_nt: TGTGCCAGCAGCCCTGAAGCTCCGGGACTAGCTTACAATGAGCAGTTCTTC
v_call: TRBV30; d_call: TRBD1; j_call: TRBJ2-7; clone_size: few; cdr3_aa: CAWSVWGQGGSYEQYF; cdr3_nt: TGTGCCTGGAGTGTATGGGGACAGGGGGGCTCCTACGAGCAGTACTTC
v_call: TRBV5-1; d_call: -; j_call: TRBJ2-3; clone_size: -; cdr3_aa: CASNGRGTDTQYF; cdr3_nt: TGCGCCAGCAATGGCAGGGGCACAGATACGCAGTATTTT
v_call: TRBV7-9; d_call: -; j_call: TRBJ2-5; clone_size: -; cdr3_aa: CASSPGHFQETQYF; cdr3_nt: TGTGCCAGCAGCCCGGGACATTTCCAAGAGACCCAGTACTTC
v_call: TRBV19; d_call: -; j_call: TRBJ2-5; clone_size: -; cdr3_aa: CASSLSTIFPRETQYF; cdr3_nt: TGTGCCAGTAGTTTATCGACTATCTTCCCCAGGGAGACCCAGTACTTC
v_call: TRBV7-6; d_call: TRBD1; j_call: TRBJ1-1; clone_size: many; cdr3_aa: CASSMGQPYTEAFF; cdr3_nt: TGTGCCAGCAGCATGGGACAGCCTTACACTGAAGCTTTCTTT